Presented here are 20 T cell receptor beta chains from one specimen sequenced in a study of human T cells and chemical hapten exposure. TCRdb fed the RACE reads into MiXCR, producing one record per CDR3 protein. The sample lists about 260,000 distinct CDR3 sequences, 7% to 10% seen once, with 2.3% in the top ten. Time point: pre-sensitization, week 0. Treatment indicated: therapeutic diphenylcyclopropenone sensitization with weekly scalp DPC. The source was whole blood, collected in connection with sensitization to the hapten diphenylcyclopropenone (DPC). The source of these receptors is a woman aged 40-49 years with alopecia areata. Some clones in this sample may be carry-over from other donors' samples.

This clonotype was seen many times. V usage is TRBV29-1 and J usage is TRBJ2-3; 12 bases align to TRBD2. The V and J ends lost 4 bases and 2 bases, in that order; junction bases with no gene match: 13. The germline V gene encodes CDR1 SQVTM and CDR2 ANQGSEA. CDR3 length equals 18 residues. The CDR3 sequence is CSVGTSGKWGAHTDTQYF. The CDR3 nucleotides read TGCAGCGTTGGGACTAGCGGGAAATGGGGCGCGCACACAGATACGCAGTATTTT.

This clonotype was found a few times. The V call is TRBV28, the J call TRBJ2-1, with 12 bases lining up with TRBD2. V trimming: 5 bases; J trimming: 9 bases; junction bases outside the gene matches: 11. Germline CDR1 is MDHEN and CDR2 is SYDVKM. The CDR3 loop spans 16 amino acids. The CDR3 loop is CASSPGTSGFVPEQFF. CDR3 nucleotides: TGTGCCAGCAGTCCAGGGACTAGCGGGTTCGTTCCTGAGCAGTTCTTC.

The rearrangement joins TRBV7-9 to TRBJ2-5, with 11 bases matching TRBD2. In germline, CDR1 is SEHNR, CDR2 FQNEAQ (reference sequence). The CDR3 is 13 amino acids. Germline trimming cut 6 bases from V and 3 bases from J; bases unmatched to any gene: 0. CDR3 region: CASRLAGEETQYF. The CDR3 nucleotides are TGTGCCAGCAGACTAGCGGGAGAAGAGACCCAGTACTTC.

The CDR3 coding sequence is TGCAGCGTTGAAAAGGGACTAGCGGGAGGCGAGCAGTACTTC. This gives the protein CSVEKGLAGGEQYF. V and J are TRBV29-1 and TRBJ2-7, with 15 bases lining up with TRBD2. J was trimmed by 6 bases and V by 2 bases; bases with no gene match: 2. CDR1 and CDR2 from the germline V gene are SQVTM and ANQGSEA. This CDR3 comprises 14 residues.

This clonotype was recorded a few times. The gene calls are TRBV29-1 and TRBJ2-3; 10 nucleotides align to TRBD1. V trimming: 3 bases; J trimming: 0 bases; junction bases outside the gene matches: 12. Germline-derived CDR1 and CDR2 are SQVTM and ANQGSEA. The CDR3 loop spans 18 amino acids. In DNA, the CDR3 is TGCAGCGTTGACGAGGGGACAGGGGCGATTGCTAGCACAGATACGCAGTATTTT. Translating it yields CSVDEGTGAIASTDTQYF.

This clonotype was recorded a few times. This rearrangement joins TRBV6-6 to TRBJ2-7, with 9 nucleotides matching TRBD1. The CDR3 consists of 15 residues. Germline values: CDR1 MNHNY, CDR2 SVGAGI (reference sequence). Trimming took 6 bases from V and 5 from J; bases not matched to a gene: 11. The DNA for the CDR3 is TGTGCCAGCAGAAATCCGGGACAGGGTCCCCACGAGCAGTACTTC. This codes for CASRNPGQGPHEQYF.

This clonotype was counted only a few times. V is TRBV6-1 and J is TRBJ1-1; 9 bases are shared with TRBD1. The CDR3 is 16 residues long. The germline V gene encodes CDR1 MNHNS and CDR2 SASEGT. V shed 8 bases and J 8 bases; nucleotides not matched to a gene: 18. The DNA for the CDR3 is TGTGCCAGCCCTGGACAGGGGACCCTCGGTCGTGTAGAAGCTTTCTTT. Translating gives CASPGQGTLGRVEAFF.

This clonotype was counted ten times or more. The V and J genes are TRBV10-3 and TRBJ2-2; TRBD2 agrees at 7 bases. The CDR3 loop spans 15 amino acids. Looked up from germline, CDR1 is ENHRY and CDR2 is SYGVKD. After removal of 6 bases from V and 7 bases from J, the junction contained 11 bases not matched to a gene. CDR3 nucleotide sequence: TGTGCCATCAGAGGGCAGACTAGCCGCATCGGGGAGCTGTTTTTT. Translating gives CAIRGQTSRIGELFF.

This clonotype has ten or more counts. The chain carries TRBV27 and TRBJ1-5; a weak D match, TRBD1 (6 bases). This CDR3 is 13 amino acids long. V shed 6 bases and J shed 5 bases, with 11 bases lying between them. CDR1 and CDR2 from the germline V gene are MNHEY and SMNVEV (reference sequence). The CDR3: CASSRDTYQPQHF. The DNA of the CDR3 is TGTGCCAGCAGCCGGGACACCTATCAGCCCCAGCATTTT.

There are a few counts of this clonotype. The chain couples TRBV27 to TRBJ2-3; a possible D gene is TRBD1 (5 bases). V lost 1 base, J lost 1 base, and 15 bases lay in between. The CDR3 runs 17 residues. Germline assignment: CDR1 MNHEY and CDR2 SMNVEV (reference sequence). The CDR3 sequence is CASSLLFRGRRTDTQYF. The CDR3 DNA reads TGTGCCAGCAGTTTATTATTTAGGGGTAGGCGCACAGATACGCAGTATTTT.

This clonotype appeared many times. The J gene is TRBJ2-3, the V gene TRBV6-5; TRBD2 might be the D (5 bases). The CDR3 consists of 15 residues. Trimming removed 6 bases at V and 0 bases at J, with 13 bases between. Germline CDR1 is MNHEY and CDR2 is SVGAGI. The chain's CDR3 is CASRLDYTSTDTQYF. CDR3 nucleotide sequence: TGTGCCAGCAGACTCGACTACACTAGCACAGATACGCAGTATTTT.

The rearrangement links TRBV11-2 to TRBJ1-1; possibly TRBD1 for D (5 bases). The CDR3 has 15 residues. V lost 3 bases to trimming and J lost 5 bases, with 16 bases between them. Germline V gene data show CDR1 as SGHAT and CDR2 as FQNNGV. This chain's CDR3 is CASSFQGSPKTEAFF. The CDR3 bases are TGTGCCAGCAGCTTCCAGGGTTCGCCCAAGACTGAAGCTTTCTTT. Together with reference TRBV11-2 and TRBJ1-1, the CDR3 gives the full variable domain: EAGVAQSPRYKIIEKRQSVAFWCNPISGHATLYWYQQILGQGPKLLIQFQNNGVVDDSQLPKDRFSAERLKGVDSTLKIQPAKLEDSAVYLCASSFQGSPKTEAFFGQGTRLTVV.

The chain links TRBV7-9 to TRBJ2-7, with a tentative D call TRBD2 (6 bases). Germline lookup yields CDR1 SEHNR and CDR2 FQNEAQ (reference sequence). Trimming took 5 bases from V and 3 from J, leaving 14 bases between them. The CDR3 is 14 residues long. CDR3 protein: CASSAPGLHYEQYF. CDR3 in DNA: TGTGCCAGCAGCGCACCGGGACTGCACTACGAGCAGTACTTC.

This clonotype was seen more than once but under ten times. The rearrangement uses TRBV10-3 and TRBJ2-2, with TRBD2 as a possible D gene (6 bases). This CDR3 contains 14 residues. V lost 7 bases and J lost 2, with 11 bases in between. Per germline, CDR1 ENHRY and CDR2 SYGVKD. The CDR3 DNA reads TGTGCCATCAATGGGCGGGAAAACACCGGGGAGCTGTTTTTT. It specifies CAINGRENTGELFF.

The genes are TRBV20-1 and TRBJ1-5; D is unresolved. The germline V gene has CDR1 DFQATT and CDR2 SNEGSKA (reference sequence). The CDR3 is 15 residues long. Between the trimmed V and J ends, which lost 6 bases and 1 base, there was a span of 16 bases. For the CDR3, the DNA is TGCAGTGCCCATTTGGGGAAATCGAGCAATCAGCCCCAGCATTTT. It encodes CSAHLGKSSNQPQHF.

This clonotype has more than one count but fewer than ten. The V call is TRBV6-1, the J call TRBJ2-2; a possible D gene is TRBD2 (5 bases). This CDR3 spans 15 amino acids. Trimming removed 2 bases from V and 1 base from J, with 8 bases in between. Germline CDR1 and CDR2: MNHNS and SASEGT. DNA for the CDR3: TGTGCCAGCAGTGAATCCGGAGGGAACACCGGGGAGCTGTTTTTT. The encoded protein is CASSESGGNTGELFF.

This clonotype was counted ten times or more. The chain couples TRBV6-5 to TRBJ1-5; maybe TRBD1 (5 bases). Germline assignment: CDR1 MNHEY and CDR2 SVGAGI. The CDR3 extends over 15 amino acids. Trimming pared 6 bases from V and 7 bases from J, leaving 19 bases between. This CDR3 is CASSPYPEGLQPQHF. DNA for the CDR3: TGTGCCAGCAGCCCATACCCGGAGGGGCTCCAGCCCCAGCATTTT.

There are a few counts of this clonotype. The chain combines TRBV10-3 with TRBJ2-3; D not resolved. V lost 7 bases and J lost 4, with 12 bases in between. The CDR3 is 13 residues long. Germline values: CDR1 ENHRY, CDR2 SYGVKD. CDR3 nucleotides: TGTGCCATCACCCCACGGGCCGCAGATACGCAGTATTTT. Protein: CAITPRAADTQYF.

The rearrangement links TRBV29-1 to TRBJ1-2; 8 bases are a match to TRBD1. Germline V gene sequence: CDR1 SQVTM, CDR2 ANQGSEA. The trim removed 7 bases at V and 8 bases at J, leaving 12 bases unmatched. CDR3 length: 13 residues. This chain's CDR3 is CSASLWTGRGYTF. Written as DNA, the CDR3 is TGCAGCGCCTCACTTTGGACAGGGCGAGGCTACACCTTC.

This clonotype was detected ten times or more. This chain links TRBV6-2 or TRBV6-3 with TRBJ2-4; 9 nucleotides agree with TRBD1. V dropped 10 bases and J dropped 6; count of bases not matched to a gene: 7. Germline V CDR1 and CDR2: MNHEY, SVGEGT. CDR3 length equals 13 residues. The CDR3 sequence is CAINTGGGNIQYF. CDR3 in DNA: TGTGCCATCAATACAGGGGGCGGAAACATTCAGTACTTC.